These 18 T cell receptor beta chains originate from one sample sequenced in a study of control samples from healthy donors and cancer patients. Assay: immunoSEQ multiplex PCR; the TCRdb copy retains only in-frame clones and omits some. The data contain about 190,000 clones, 91% of them seen just once; the ten biggest clones take up about 2%. The specimen sequenced was blood. These receptors originate from a man between 25 and 39 years old in good health.

The V gene is TRBV7-6, the J gene TRBJ2-7; the D is unclear. Germline V gene sequence: CDR1 SGHVS, CDR2 FNYEAQ. V gave up 5 bases and J gave up 7 bases, with 21 bases separating them. This CDR3 has 15 amino acids. CDR3 amino acids: CASSPRYASLGEQYF. CDR3 DNA: TGTGCCAGCAGCCCCCGCTATGCATCACTGGGGGAGCAGTACTTC. Full variable domain (remainder filled in from reference TRBV7-6 and TRBJ2-7): GAGVSQSPRYKVTKRGQDVALRCDPISGHVSLYWYRQALGQGPEFLTYFNYEAQQDKSGLPNDRFSAERPEGSISTLTIQRTEQRDSAMYRCASSPRYASLGEQYFGPGTRLTVT.

This chain connects TRBV11-2 to TRBJ2-4, with D possibly called TRBD1 or TRBD2 (6 bases each). This CDR3 contains 16 residues. CDR1 is SGHAT and CDR2 is FQNNGV in the germline V gene. V lost 3 bases to trimming and J lost 3 bases, with 15 bases between them. CDR3 residues: CASSLATGAGKNIQYF. The CDR3 bases are TGTGCCAGCAGCTTGGCGACAGGAGCGGGCAAAAACATTCAGTACTTC. The variable domain in full, completed from reference TRBV11-2 and TRBJ2-4, reads EAGVAQSPRYKIIEKRQSVAFWCNPISGHATLYWYQQILGQGPKLLIQFQNNGVVDDSQLPKDRFSAERLKGVDSTLKIQPAKLEDSAVYLCASSLATGAGKNIQYFGAGTRLSVL.

The chain is built from TRBV4-1 and TRBJ1-2; perhaps TRBD1 as D (5 bases). The germline V gene has CDR1 MGHRA and CDR2 YSYEKL. Deletions cut 1 base from V and 5 bases from J, with 17 bases between. This CDR3 region has 16 residues. The CDR3 reads CASSQVNILQGYGYTF. The CDR3 coding sequence is TGCGCCAGCAGCCAAGTGAATATTCTCCAGGGTTATGGCTACACCTTC.

This chain uses TRBV9 with TRBJ2-7, with 9 nucleotides matching TRBD1. CDR3 length: 14 amino acids. Germline values: CDR1 SGDLS, CDR2 YYNGEE. The V gene end was trimmed by 6 bases and the J gene end by 3 bases; junction bases not matched to a gene: 7. Written as DNA, the CDR3 is TGTGCCAGCAATCCCGGGACAGGGAACTACGAGCAGTACTTC. Translating it yields CASNPGTGNYEQYF.

V is TRBV28 and J is TRBJ1-4; D is unclear. CDR1 and CDR2 (germline): MDHEN, SYDVKM. V was clipped by 7 bases and J by 2 bases, with 14 bases between them. The CDR3 is made up of 15 amino acids. The CDR3 coding sequence is TGTGCCAGCAACCCTCGTGGGGAGACTAATGAAAAACTGTTTTTT. Protein sequence: CASNPRGETNEKLFF.

This chain joins TRBV30 and TRBJ1-1, with TRBD1 matching 7 bases. The CDR3 totals 14 residues. The germline gives CDR1 GTSNPN, CDR2 SVGIG (reference sequence). The J segment lost 3 bases and the V segment lost 3 bases, leaving 7 bases of the junction unmatched. The CDR3 reads CAWRVDRVDTEAFF. As DNA, the CDR3 is TGTGCCTGGAGGGTAGACAGGGTGGACACTGAAGCTTTCTTT.

The chain joins TRBV14 to TRBJ1-4, with D possibly being TRBD1 (6 bases). This CDR3 has 13 residues. The germline V gene encodes CDR1 SGHDN and CDR2 FVKESK. V was cut by 3 bases and J by 7 bases, with 9 bases left in between. The chain's CDR3 is CASSHQGIEKLFF. DNA for the CDR3: TGTGCCAGCAGCCACCAGGGGATTGAAAAACTGTTTTTT. The whole variable domain, remainder taken from reference TRBV14 and TRBJ1-4, is EAGVTQFPSHSVIEKGQTVTLRCDPISGHDNLYWYRRVMGKEIKFLLHFVKESKQDESGMPNNRFLAERTGGTYSTLKVQPAELEDSGVYFCASSHQGIEKLFFGSGTQLSVL.

The V call is TRBV5-8, the J call TRBJ2-7; 8 bases are shared with TRBD1. Germline V gives CDR1 SGHTS, CDR2 YDEGEE. The CDR3 is 15 residues long. V shed 3 bases, J shed 3 bases, and the junction held 8 bases outside the gene matches. CDR3 sequence (DNA): TGTGCCAGCAGCTCCGCAGGGGGCTACCTCTACGAGCAGTACTTC. Its protein product is CASSSAGGYLYEQYF.

This clone came up once. The chain combines TRBV2 with TRBJ2-1; a weak D match, TRBD1 (5 bases). Trimming removed 4 bases at V and 4 bases at J, with 11 bases between. Germline V gene data show CDR1 as SNHLY and CDR2 as FYNNEI. The CDR3 contains 14 residues. CDR3 sequence: CASSVGARYNEQFF. CDR3 sequence (DNA): TGTGCCAGCAGTGTTGGGGCCAGGTACAATGAGCAGTTCTTC.

The rearrangement links TRBV18 to TRBJ2-5; D is uncertain. CDR1 and CDR2 from the germline V gene are KGHSH and LQKENI. CDR3 length equals 15 residues. The V end lost 1 base, the J end lost 4 bases, and 13 bases lay between the germline ends. The CDR3 spells CASSPRPTLGETQYF. For the CDR3, the DNA is TGTGCCAGCTCACCACGACCGACCCTGGGAGAGACCCAGTACTTC.

This chain links TRBV12-3 or TRBV12-4 with TRBJ1-2; possible D gene TRBD1, 5 bases. Between the trimmed V and J ends, which lost 3 bases and 7 bases, there was a span of 9 bases. This CDR3 region has 12 residues. This chain's CDR3 is CASSLGVGGYTF. In DNA form, the CDR3 reads TGTGCCAGCAGTTTGGGGGTTGGTGGCTACACCTTC.

The chain combines TRBV27 with TRBJ1-2, with D possibly matching TRBD1 (6 bases). The CDR3 spans 14 residues. CDR1 and CDR2 from the germline V gene are MNHEY and SMNVEV (reference sequence). The V gene lost 4 bases and the J gene lost 8 bases, with 17 bases spanning the gap. CDR3 sequence: CASSSNRGQSGYTF. In nucleotides, the CDR3 is TGTGCCAGCAGTTCAAACCGGGGGCAGTCCGGCTACACCTTC.

The V gene is TRBV9, the J gene TRBJ1-4; no reliable D call. Germline CDR1 and CDR2: SGDLS and YYNGEE. The V end lost 3 bases, the J end lost 0 bases, and 6 bases lay between the germline ends. The CDR3 extends over 14 amino acids. The DNA for the CDR3 is TGTGCCAGCAGCGCGGGAGCAACTAATGAAAAACTGTTTTTT. Protein: CASSAGATNEKLFF.

This clone is a singleton in its sample. The rearrangement uses TRBV6-1 and TRBJ1-1; maybe TRBD1 (5 bases). This CDR3 comprises 16 residues. Trimming took off 4 bases at V and 3 bases at J, with 18 bases between the two ends. Germline V lookup: CDR1 MNHNS, CDR2 SASEGT. CDR3 region: CASSGGQGKTYTEAFF. The CDR3 nucleotides read TGTGCCAGCAGTGGAGGGCAGGGAAAAACGTACACTGAAGCTTTCTTT.

The chain is built from TRBV10-2 and TRBJ1-1; no clear D. The CDR3 runs 13 residues. Germline-derived CDR1 and CDR2 are WSHSY and SAAADI. V was trimmed by 6 bases and J by 1 base, leaving 9 bases between them. The CDR3 protein is CASRSERNTEAFF. In DNA, the CDR3 is TGCGCCAGCAGGAGCGAAAGGAACACTGAAGCTTTCTTT.

The V gene is TRBV7-9, the J gene TRBJ1-2; 9 nucleotides agree with TRBD1. Germline trimming cut 5 bases from V and 4 bases from J; bases unmatched to any gene: 11. The CDR3 sequence is 16 residues long. CDR1 and CDR2 (germline): SEHNR, FQNEAQ (reference sequence). The CDR3 bases are TGTGCCAGCAGCCCCGGACAGGGGAGTACTAGCTATGGCTACACCTTC. Its protein is CASSPGQGSTSYGYTF.

The chain carries TRBV2 and TRBJ1-4, with D perhaps TRBD1 (6 bases). Trimming stripped 4 bases from V and 8 bases from J, with 14 bases between. Germline CDR1 SNHLY, CDR2 FYNNEI. This CDR3 is built from 14 residues. CDR3 sequence: CASSGIGGWEKLFF. In nucleotides, the CDR3 is TGTGCCAGCAGTGGAATCGGGGGCTGGGAAAAACTGTTTTTT.

The CDR3 region has the DNA TGTGCCAGCAGCTTAAGGGAAGGGGGCCCGGGGAGCAATCAGCCCCAGCATTTT. Its translation: CASSLREGGPGSNQPQHF. The chain joins TRBV7-3 to TRBJ1-5; 7 positions match TRBD1. Germline V CDR1 and CDR2: SGHTA, FQGTGA. This CDR3 comprises 18 residues. V shed 1 base and J 1 base; nucleotides not matched to a gene: 10.